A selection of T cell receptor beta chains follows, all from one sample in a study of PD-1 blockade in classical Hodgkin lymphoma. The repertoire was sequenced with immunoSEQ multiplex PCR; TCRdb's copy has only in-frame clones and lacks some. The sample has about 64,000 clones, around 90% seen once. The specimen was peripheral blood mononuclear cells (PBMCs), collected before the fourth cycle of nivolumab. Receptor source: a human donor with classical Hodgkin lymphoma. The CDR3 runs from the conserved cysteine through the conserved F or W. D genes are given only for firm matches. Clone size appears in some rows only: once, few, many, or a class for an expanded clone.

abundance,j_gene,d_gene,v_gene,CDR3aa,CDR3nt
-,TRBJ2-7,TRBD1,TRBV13,CASSLARTGLNYEQYF,TGTGCCAGCAGCTTAGCCCGGACAGGGCTGAACTACGAGCAGTACTTC
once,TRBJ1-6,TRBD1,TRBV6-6,CASSPDRVNSPLHF,TGTGCCAGCTCTCCCGACAGGGTAAATTCACCCCTCCACTTT
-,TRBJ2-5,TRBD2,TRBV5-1,CASSDAGGSGQTQYF,TGCGCCAGCAGCGATGCGGGGGGGAGTGGTCAGACCCAGTACTTC
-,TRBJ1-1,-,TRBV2,CASNEVATAEAFF,TGTGCCAGCAACGAGGTAGCCACGGCTGAAGCTTTCTTT
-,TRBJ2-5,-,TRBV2,CASRGDQETQYF,TGTGCCAGCAGGGGCGACCAAGAGACCCAGTACTTC
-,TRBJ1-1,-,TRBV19,CASSTQVKTEAFF,TGTGCCAGTAGTACCCAGGTGAAGACTGAAGCTTTCTTT
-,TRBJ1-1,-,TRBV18,CASSPGGLTEAFF,TGTGCCAGCTCCCCTGGCGGGCTTACTGAAGCTTTCTTT
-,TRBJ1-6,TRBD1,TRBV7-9,CASSFEGARSPLHF,TGTGCCAGCAGCTTTGAGGGGGCACGATCACCCCTCCACTTT
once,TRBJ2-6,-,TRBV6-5,CASTRARGANVLTF,TGTGCCAGCACCAGGGCTCGAGGGGCCAACGTCCTGACTTTC
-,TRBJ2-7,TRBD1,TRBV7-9,CASSSSDRAPYEQYF,TGTGCCAGCAGCTCATCGGACAGGGCTCCCTACGAGCAGTACTTC
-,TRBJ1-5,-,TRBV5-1,CASSPGVGGNQPQHF,TGCGCCAGCAGCCCTGGTGTGGGTGGCAATCAGCCCCAGCATTTT
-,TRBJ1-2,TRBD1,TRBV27,CASRGQYYGYTF,TGTGCCAGCAGGGGACAGTACTATGGCTACACCTTC
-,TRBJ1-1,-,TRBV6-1,CASSEKRNTEAFF,TGTGCCAGCAGTGAGAAGAGGAACACTGAAGCTTTCTTT
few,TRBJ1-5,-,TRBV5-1,CASSLVGDQPQHF,TGCGCCAGCAGCTTGGTTGGGGATCAGCCCCAGCATTTT
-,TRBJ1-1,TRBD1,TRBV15,CATSQLTGGTEAFF,TGTGCCACCAGCCAATTGACAGGGGGCACTGAAGCTTTCTTT
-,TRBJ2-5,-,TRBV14,CASSRIGGAGETQYF,TGTGCCAGCAGCAGGATCGGGGGCGCGGGAGAGACCCAGTACTTC
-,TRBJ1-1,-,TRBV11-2,CASSQRATPNTEAFF,TGTGCCAGCAGCCAGCGGGCGACCCCGAACACTGAAGCTTTCTTT
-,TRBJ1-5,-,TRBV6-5,CASSYPRTDSNQPQHF,TGTGCCAGCAGTTACCCCCGGACGGATAGCAATCAGCCCCAGCATTTT
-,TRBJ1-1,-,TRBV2,CASYFYDTEAFF,TGTGCCAGCTACTTCTACGACACTGAAGCTTTCTTT
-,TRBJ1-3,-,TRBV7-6,CASSSPRGGGNTIYF,TGTGCCAGCAGCTCCCCTCGGGGGGGAGGAAACACCATATATTTT
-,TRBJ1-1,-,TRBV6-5,CASREHRGNTEAFF,TGTGCCAGCAGAGAACATAGGGGGAACACTGAAGCTTTCTTT
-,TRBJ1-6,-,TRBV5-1,CASSVTGKGSYNSPLHF,TGCGCCAGCAGCGTGACAGGCAAGGGCTCCTATAATTCACCCCTCCACTTT
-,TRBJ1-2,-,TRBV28,CASSLDLENYGYTF,TGTGCCAGCAGTTTAGATTTAGAGAACTATGGCTACACCTTC
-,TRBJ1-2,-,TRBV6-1,CASDPEGHGYTF,TGTGCCAGCGACCCGGAGGGCCATGGCTACACCTTC
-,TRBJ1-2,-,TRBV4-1,CASSGVEGDFNGYTF,TGCGCCAGCAGCGGAGTCGAGGGGGATTTTAATGGCTACACCTTC
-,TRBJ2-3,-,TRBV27,CASSFARITDTQYF,TGTGCCAGCAGTTTTGCCAGGATCACAGATACGCAGTATTTT
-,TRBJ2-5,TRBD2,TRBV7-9,CASSLGYGGGGQETQYF,TGTGCCAGCAGCTTAGGATATGGCGGGGGGGGTCAAGAGACCCAGTACTTC
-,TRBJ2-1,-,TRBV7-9,CASPRVGYDEQFF,TGTGCCAGCCCCAGGGTTGGGTATGATGAGCAGTTCTTC
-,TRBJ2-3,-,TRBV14,CASSPRLGGDTQYF,TGTGCCAGCAGCCCACGGTTGGGCGGGGATACGCAGTATTTT
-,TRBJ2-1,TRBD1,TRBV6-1,CASSVTGGWNNEQFF,TGTGCCAGCAGTGTAACAGGGGGGTGGAACAATGAGCAGTTCTTC
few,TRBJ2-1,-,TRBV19,CASSIAGVFYNEQFF,TGTGCCAGTAGTATAGCGGGGGTTTTCTACAATGAGCAGTTCTTC
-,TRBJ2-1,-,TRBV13,CASSLGSVGGEQFF,TGTGCCAGCAGCCTTGGGTCTGTAGGTGGTGAGCAGTTCTTC
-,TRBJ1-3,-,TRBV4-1,CASSQIVGAVGGNTIYF,TGCGCCAGCAGCCAAATTGTAGGGGCTGTAGGTGGAAACACCATATATTTT
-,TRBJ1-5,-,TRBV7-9,CASSDIQGSNQPQHF,TGTGCCAGCAGCGATATACAGGGAAGCAATCAGCCCCAGCATTTT
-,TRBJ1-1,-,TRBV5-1,CASSLNRNTEAFF,TGCGCCAGCAGCTTGAATCGGAACACTGAAGCTTTCTTT
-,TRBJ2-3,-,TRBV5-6,CASSTRPQGWTDTQYF,TGTGCCAGCAGCACCCGTCCCCAGGGTTGGACAGATACGCAGTATTTT
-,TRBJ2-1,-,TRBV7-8,CASSSPRGVGNEQFF,TGTGCCAGCAGCTCGCCAAGGGGGGTCGGCAATGAGCAGTTCTTC
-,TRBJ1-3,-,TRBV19,CASSIDLGTTGNTIYF,TGTGCCAGTAGTATAGATCTCGGGACTACTGGAAACACCATATATTTT
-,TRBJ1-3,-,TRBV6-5,CASSYSIGYSGNTIYF,TGTGCCAGCAGTTACTCGATAGGGTACTCTGGAAACACCATATATTTT
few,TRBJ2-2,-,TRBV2,CASSDDTGELFF,TGTGCCAGCAGTGATGACACCGGGGAGCTGTTTTTT
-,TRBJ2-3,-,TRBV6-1,CASCGSTDTQYF,TGTGCCAGCTGTGGATCCACAGATACGCAGTATTTT
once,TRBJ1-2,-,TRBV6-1,CASHLTGGRINGYTF,TGTGCCAGCCACCTTACCGGGGGGCGCATTAATGGCTACACCTTC
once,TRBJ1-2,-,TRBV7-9,CASSATVDYGYTF,TGTGCCAGCAGCGCTACAGTCGACTATGGCTACACCTTC